This T cell receptor (beta chain) was profiled in a study of blood T cell repertoires in COVID-19. Study summary: Acute and convalescent COVID-19 specimens originated in the United States, Italy and Spain.

Clones were read by immunoSEQ multiplex PCR, and TCRdb kept only the in-frame ones, dropping some. The sample consists of about 310,000 clones, over 80% of them appearing once. Looked up from germline, CDR1 is SGDLS and CDR2 is YYNGEE. The V and J ends lost 0 bases and 1 base respectively, with 10 bases between them. This CDR3 spans 15 amino acids. Recruitment covered over 20 US areas and drew participants whose ages spanned roughly 18 to 89 years. In assigning cohorts, the study relied on participant-reported clinical history. In Cohort 3, a recovered donor had either two negative PCRs, clearance, or symptom resolution.

The TCR originated in a woman in her late teens or twenties who had recovered from COVID-19. Sequenced input: PBMCs or T cells enriched from blood (not recorded which). The genes are TRBV9 and TRBJ1-1; no firm D call. The CDR3 loop is CASSVVSGGNTEAFF. In DNA form, the CDR3 reads TGTGCCAGCAGCGTAGTATCAGGAGGGAACACTGAAGCTTTCTTT.